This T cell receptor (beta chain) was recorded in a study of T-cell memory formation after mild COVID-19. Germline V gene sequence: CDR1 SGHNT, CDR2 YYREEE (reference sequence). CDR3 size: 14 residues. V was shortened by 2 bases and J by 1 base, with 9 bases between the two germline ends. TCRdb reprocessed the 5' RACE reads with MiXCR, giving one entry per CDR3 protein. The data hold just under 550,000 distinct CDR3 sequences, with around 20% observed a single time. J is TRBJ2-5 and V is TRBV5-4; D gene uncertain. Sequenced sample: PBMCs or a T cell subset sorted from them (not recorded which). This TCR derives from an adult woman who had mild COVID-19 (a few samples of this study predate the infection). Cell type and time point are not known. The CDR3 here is CASSFWALQETQYF. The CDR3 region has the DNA TGTGCCAGCAGCTTTTGGGCCCTCCAAGAGACCCAGTACTTC.